These T cell receptor beta chains were read from a single sample in a study of cytomegalovirus exposure and HLA in healthy donors. TCRdb's table, derived via immunoSEQ multiplex PCR, lists solely in-frame clones and lacks some. This sample has 50,000 to 70,000 clones, with 75% to 80% found just once. Source material: PBMCs. The receptor set was obtained from a female donor in good health and CMV-seronegative. Both conserved end residues are part of each CDR3. The D gene is left open where the match is weak. A clone size is listed for some rows: how often the clone was seen (once, few, many), or a class if it is expanded.

>-|-|TRBJ2-2|TRBV11-2
TGTGCCAGCAGCTTTAGCGGAACCACCGGGGAGCTGTTTTTT
CASSFSGTTGELFF
>TRBD1|-|TRBJ2-7|TRBV30
TGTGCCTGGAAGGGTAGACAGGGGGCGGCGGGGGAGCAGTACTTC
CAWKGRQGAAGEQYF
>-|-|TRBJ1-2|TRBV29-1
TGCAGCGTTAGTGCAGGGATTTACTATGGCTACACCTTC
CSVSAGIYYGYTF
>-|-|TRBJ1-2|TRBV28
TGTGCCAGCACCAGTCCCTGGCCGGGAGAGGATGGCTACACCTTC
CASTSPWPGEDGYTF
>TRBD1|once|TRBJ2-3|TRBV7-6
TGTGCCAGCAGCGCCCGGACAGGGCGGCAGTATTTT
CASSARTGRQYF
>TRBD1|-|TRBJ1-4|TRBV28
TGTGCCAGCAGTCCCTCCGGGACAGGAGGGGAAAAACTGTTTTTT
CASSPSGTGGEKLFF
>-|-|TRBJ2-7|TRBV10-1
TGCGCCAGCAGTTGCATTCTCAATGCGGGACAGAGCTACGAGCAGTACTTC
CASSCILNAGQSYEQYF
>TRBD2|-|TRBJ2-1|TRBV7-3
TGTGCCAGCAGCTTTCGGGTAGCGGGGTATAATGAGCAGTTCTTC
CASSFRVAGYNEQFF
>-|-|TRBJ2-3|TRBV7-7
TGTGCCAGCGGCCCAACCGTTCTCAGGGAACCAGATACGCAGTATTTT
CASGPTVLREPDTQYF
>TRBD1|-|TRBJ2-6|TRBV27
TGTGCCAGCAGTGGGTTCCGGGACAGCTCTGGGGCCAACGTCCTGACTTTC
CASSGFRDSSGANVLTF
>-|few|TRBJ1-1|TRBV27
TGTGCCAGCAGTTTCCTGGCCAACACTGAAGCTTTCTTT
CASSFLANTEAFF
>-|-|TRBJ2-5|TRBV29-1
TGCAGCGTTGAGGTCGGGGAGTTGGGGGAGACCCAGTACTTC
CSVEVGELGETQYF
>-|-|TRBJ1-2|TRBV28
TGTGCCAGCAGGCCCCCATCAGGGGCGGGGGACTATGGCTACACCTTC
CASRPPSGAGDYGYTF
>TRBD1|-|TRBJ2-7|TRBV6-6
TGTGCCAGCAACCCGAGACAGGGGGCTGCTTACGAGCAGTACTTC
CASNPRQGAAYEQYF
>-|-|TRBJ2-3|TRBV10-3
TGTGCCCATGGGGCAAGGACAGATACGCAGTATTTT
CAHGARTDTQYF
>TRBD2|few|TRBJ2-2|TRBV10-3
TGTGCCACCCCTGGGGCTAGCGGGGAGGACACCGGGGAGCTGTTTTTT
CATPGASGEDTGELFF